The sequence of this T cell receptor beta chain was determined in a study of blood T cell repertoires in COVID-19. Overall study context: The United States, Italy and Spain supplied acute and convalescent COVID-19 samples.

With 0 bases removed from V and 1 base from J, the gap between germline ends came to 10 bases. The germline V gene encodes CDR1 SGHNT and CDR2 YYREEE (reference sequence). The CDR3 sequence is 15 residues long. TCRdb's table, derived via immunoSEQ multiplex PCR, lists solely in-frame clones and lacks some. The table records 430,000 or so clones, 85% to 90% of them present only once. The study assigned cohorts using participant-reported clinical history. Sequenced: PBMCs or T cells enriched from blood (not recorded which). The receptor was derived from a woman in her forties who had recovered from COVID-19. The chain is built from TRBV5-4 and TRBJ1-1, with a tentative D call TRBD1 (5 bases). The CDR3 DNA follows: TGTGCCAGCAGCTTGGGGGGCCGAGGGAACACTGAAGCTTTCTTT. It translates to CASSLGGRGNTEAFF.